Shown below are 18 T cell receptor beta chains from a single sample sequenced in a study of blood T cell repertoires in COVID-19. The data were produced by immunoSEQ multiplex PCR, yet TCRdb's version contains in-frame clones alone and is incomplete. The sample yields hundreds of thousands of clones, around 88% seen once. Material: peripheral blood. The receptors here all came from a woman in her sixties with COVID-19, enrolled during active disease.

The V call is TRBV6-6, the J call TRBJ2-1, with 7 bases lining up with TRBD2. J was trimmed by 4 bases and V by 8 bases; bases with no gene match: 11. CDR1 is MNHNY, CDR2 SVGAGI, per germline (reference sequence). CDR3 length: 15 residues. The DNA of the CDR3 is TGTGCCAGCGCCCGACTGGGCGGGGGTTACAATGAGCAGTTCTTC. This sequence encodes CASARLGGGYNEQFF.

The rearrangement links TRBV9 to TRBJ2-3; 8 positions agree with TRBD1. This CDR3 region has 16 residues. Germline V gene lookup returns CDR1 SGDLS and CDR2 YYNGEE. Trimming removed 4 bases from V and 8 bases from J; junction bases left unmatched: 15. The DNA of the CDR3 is TGTGCCAGCAGCCCCAATAGGGGGCAGGGGGCACTTACGCAGTATTTT. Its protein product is CASSPNRGQGALTQYF.

The CDR3 DNA sequence: TGTGCCAGCAGACCCCCGGGACAACGTCAGTTCTTC. It translates to CASRPPGQRQFF. The rearrangement links TRBV3-1 (or the pseudogene TRBV3-2) to TRBJ2-1, with D perhaps matching TRBD1 (6 bases). Germline CDR1 LGHDT, CDR2 YNNKEL (reference sequence). CDR3 length: 12 amino acids. The V end lost 6 bases, the J end lost 13 bases, and 16 bases lay between the germline ends.

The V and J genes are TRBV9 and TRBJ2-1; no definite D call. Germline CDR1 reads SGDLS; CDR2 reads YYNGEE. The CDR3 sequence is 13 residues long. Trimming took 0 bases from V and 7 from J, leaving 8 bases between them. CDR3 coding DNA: TGTGCCAGCAGCGTAGGACATCGGAATGAGCAGTTCTTC. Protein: CASSVGHRNEQFF. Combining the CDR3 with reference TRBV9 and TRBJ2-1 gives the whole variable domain DSGVTQTPKHLITATGQRVTLRCSPRSGDLSVYWYQQSLDQGLQFLIQYYNGEERAKGNILERFSAQQFPDLHSELNLSSLELGDSALYFCASSVGHRNEQFFGPGTRLTVL.

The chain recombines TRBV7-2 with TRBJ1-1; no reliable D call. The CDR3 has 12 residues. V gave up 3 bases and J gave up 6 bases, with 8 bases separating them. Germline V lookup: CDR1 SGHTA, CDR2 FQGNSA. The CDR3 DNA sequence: TGTGCCAGCAGCTTTAACGGGGCTGAAGCTTTCTTT. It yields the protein CASSFNGAEAFF.

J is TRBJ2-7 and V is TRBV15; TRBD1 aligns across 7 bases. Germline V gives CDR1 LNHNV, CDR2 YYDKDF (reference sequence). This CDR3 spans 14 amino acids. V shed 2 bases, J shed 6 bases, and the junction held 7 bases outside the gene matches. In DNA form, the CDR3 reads TGTGCCACCAGCAGACAGAGACAGGGCTCCGAGCAGTACTTC. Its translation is CATSRQRQGSEQYF.

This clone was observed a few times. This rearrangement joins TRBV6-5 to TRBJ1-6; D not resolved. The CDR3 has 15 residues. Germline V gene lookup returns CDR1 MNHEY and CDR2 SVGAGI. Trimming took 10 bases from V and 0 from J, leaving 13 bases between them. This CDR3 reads CATRISSSYNSPLHF. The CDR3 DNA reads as TGTGCCACCAGGATCTCGAGCTCCTATAATTCACCCCTCCACTTT.

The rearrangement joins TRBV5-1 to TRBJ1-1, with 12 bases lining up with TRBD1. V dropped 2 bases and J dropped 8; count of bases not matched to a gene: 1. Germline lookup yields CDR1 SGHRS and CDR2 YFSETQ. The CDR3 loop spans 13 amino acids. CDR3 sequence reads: CASSLGTGGEAFF. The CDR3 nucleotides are TGCGCCAGCAGCTTAGGGACAGGGGGCGAAGCTTTCTTT.

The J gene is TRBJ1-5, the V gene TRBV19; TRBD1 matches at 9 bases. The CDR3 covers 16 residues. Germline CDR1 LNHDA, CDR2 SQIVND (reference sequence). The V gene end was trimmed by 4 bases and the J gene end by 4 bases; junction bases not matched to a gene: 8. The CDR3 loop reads CASSTRDRAINQPQHF. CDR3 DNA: TGTGCCAGTAGTACAAGGGACAGGGCTATTAATCAGCCCCAGCATTTT.

CDR3 sequence (DNA): TGCGCCAGCAGCCAAGAACCCGGGTTAGGCTACACCTTC. Its protein is CASSQEPGLGYTF. The J gene is TRBJ1-2, the V gene TRBV4-1; the D is unclear. CDR1 and CDR2 (germline): MGHRA, YSYEKL. This CDR3 is 13 amino acids long. Trimming removed 0 bases at V and 8 bases at J, with 10 bases between.

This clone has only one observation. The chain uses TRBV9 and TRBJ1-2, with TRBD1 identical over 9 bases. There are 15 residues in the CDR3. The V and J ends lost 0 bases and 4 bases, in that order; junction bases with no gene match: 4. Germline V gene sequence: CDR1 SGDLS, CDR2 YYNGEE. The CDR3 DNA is TGTGCCAGCAGCGTAGGGACAGGGGTGGCCTATGGCTACACCTTC. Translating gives CASSVGTGVAYGYTF.

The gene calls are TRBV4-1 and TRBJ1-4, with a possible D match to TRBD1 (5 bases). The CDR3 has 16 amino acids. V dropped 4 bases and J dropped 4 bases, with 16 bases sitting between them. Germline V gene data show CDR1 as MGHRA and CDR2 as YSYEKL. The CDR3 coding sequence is TGCGCCAGCAGCCGTTCCAGGGCAAATCGTAATGAAAAACTGTTTTTT. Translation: CASSRSRANRNEKLFF.

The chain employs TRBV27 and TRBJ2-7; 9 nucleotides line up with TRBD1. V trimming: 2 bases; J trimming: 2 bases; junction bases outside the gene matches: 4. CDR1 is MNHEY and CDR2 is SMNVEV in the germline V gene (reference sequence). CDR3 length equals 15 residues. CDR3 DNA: TGTGCCAGCAGTTTACAGACAGGGGGGCCCTACGAGCAGTACTTC. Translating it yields CASSLQTGGPYEQYF.

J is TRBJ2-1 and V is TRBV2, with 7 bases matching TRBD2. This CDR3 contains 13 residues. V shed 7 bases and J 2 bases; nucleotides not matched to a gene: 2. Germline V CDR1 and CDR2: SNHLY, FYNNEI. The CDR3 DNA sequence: TGTGCCAGCACGACTAGCACCTACAATGAGCAGTTCTTC. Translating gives CASTTSTYNEQFF.

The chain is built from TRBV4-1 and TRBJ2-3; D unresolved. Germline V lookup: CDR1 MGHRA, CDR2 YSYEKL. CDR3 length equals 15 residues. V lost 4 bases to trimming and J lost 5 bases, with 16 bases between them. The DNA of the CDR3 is TGCGCCAGCAGCCGCCCCGTCAGTGGTGAAGATACGCAGTATTTT. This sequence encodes CASSRPVSGEDTQYF.

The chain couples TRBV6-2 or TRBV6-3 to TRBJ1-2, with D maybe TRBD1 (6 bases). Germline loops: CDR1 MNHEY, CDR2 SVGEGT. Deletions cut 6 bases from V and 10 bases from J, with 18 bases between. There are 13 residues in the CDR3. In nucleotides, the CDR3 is TGTGCCAGCAGCCTCCGGGACAAGCCCTTCTACACCTTC. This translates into CASSLRDKPFYTF.

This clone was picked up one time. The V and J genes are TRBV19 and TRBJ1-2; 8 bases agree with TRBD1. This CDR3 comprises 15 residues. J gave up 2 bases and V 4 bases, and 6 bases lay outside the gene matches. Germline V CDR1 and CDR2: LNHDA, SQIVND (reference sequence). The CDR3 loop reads CASSTDWTGNYGYTF. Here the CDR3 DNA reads TGTGCCAGTAGTACGGATTGGACAGGGAACTATGGCTACACCTTC. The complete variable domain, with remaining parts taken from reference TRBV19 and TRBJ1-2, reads DGGITQSPKYLFRKEGQNVTLSCEQNLNHDAMYWYRQDPGQGLRLIYYSQIVNDFQKGDIAEGYSVSREKKESFPLTVTSAQKNPTAFYLCASSTDWTGNYGYTFGSGTRLTVV.

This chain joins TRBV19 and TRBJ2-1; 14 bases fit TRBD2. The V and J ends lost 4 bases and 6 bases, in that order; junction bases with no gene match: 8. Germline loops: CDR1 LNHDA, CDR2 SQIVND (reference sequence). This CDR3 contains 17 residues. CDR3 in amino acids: CASSSQAGTSGGNEQFF. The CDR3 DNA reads TGTGCCAGTAGTAGCCAAGCCGGGACTAGCGGGGGCAATGAGCAGTTCTTC.